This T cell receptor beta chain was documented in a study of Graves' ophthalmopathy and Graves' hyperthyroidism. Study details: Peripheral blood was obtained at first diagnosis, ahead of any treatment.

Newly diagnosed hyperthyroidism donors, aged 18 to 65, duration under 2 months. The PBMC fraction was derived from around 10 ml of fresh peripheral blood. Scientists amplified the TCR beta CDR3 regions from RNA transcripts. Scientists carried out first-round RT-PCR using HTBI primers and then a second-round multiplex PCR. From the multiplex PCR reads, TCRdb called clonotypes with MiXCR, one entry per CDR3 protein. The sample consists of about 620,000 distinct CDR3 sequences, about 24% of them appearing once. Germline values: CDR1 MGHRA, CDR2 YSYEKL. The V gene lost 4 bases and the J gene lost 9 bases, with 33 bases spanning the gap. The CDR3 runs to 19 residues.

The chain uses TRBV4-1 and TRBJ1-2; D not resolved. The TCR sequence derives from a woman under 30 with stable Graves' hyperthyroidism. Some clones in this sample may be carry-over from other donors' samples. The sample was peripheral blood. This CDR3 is CASSLLGREGLIILRSYTF. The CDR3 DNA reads TGCGCCAGCAGCCTCCTCGGAAGGGAAGGGCTTATCATCTTACGGAGCTACACCTTC.